This TCR beta chain derives from a study of blood T cell repertoires in COVID-19. TCRdb's table, derived via immunoSEQ multiplex PCR, lists solely in-frame clones and lacks some. The sample includes around 200,000 clones, roughly nine tenths of them seen just once. As concerns this clone: Because the CDR3's place on the DNA is in doubt, the DNA is left out and the CDR3 is given as listed by TCRdb.

The sequence came from a man between 35 and 55 years old with acute or convalescent COVID-19. Sequencing used peripheral blood.

CDR3 loop: CASSQDWRLVAGGSYELYF. This sequence joins TRBV3-1 (or the pseudogene TRBV3-2) and TRBJ2-7; the tabulated D call, TRBD2, remains unverified against the DNA. Germline-derived CDR1 and CDR2 are LGHDT and YNNKEL (reference sequence). Both ends counted, the CDR3 spans 19 residues.